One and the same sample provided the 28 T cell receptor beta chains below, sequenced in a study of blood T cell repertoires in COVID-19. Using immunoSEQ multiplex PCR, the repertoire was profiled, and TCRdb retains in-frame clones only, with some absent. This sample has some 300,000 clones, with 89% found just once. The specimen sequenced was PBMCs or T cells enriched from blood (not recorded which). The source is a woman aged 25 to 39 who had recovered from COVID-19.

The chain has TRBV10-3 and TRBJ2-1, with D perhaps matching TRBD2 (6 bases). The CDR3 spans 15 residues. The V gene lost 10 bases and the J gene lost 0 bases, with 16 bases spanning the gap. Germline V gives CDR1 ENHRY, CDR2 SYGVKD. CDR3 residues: CATWRETSSYNEQFF. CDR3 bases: TGTGCCACGTGGAGGGAGACGAGCTCCTACAATGAGCAGTTCTTC.

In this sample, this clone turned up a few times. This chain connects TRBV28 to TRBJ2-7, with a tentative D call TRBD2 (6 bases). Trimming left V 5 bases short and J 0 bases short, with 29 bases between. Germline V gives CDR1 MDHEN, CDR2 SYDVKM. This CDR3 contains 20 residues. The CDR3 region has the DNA TGTGCCAGCAGTCCAATACACTGGGGAGGTTATAGGTTTTCCTCCTACGAGCAGTACTTC. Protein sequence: CASSPIHWGGYRFSSYEQYF.

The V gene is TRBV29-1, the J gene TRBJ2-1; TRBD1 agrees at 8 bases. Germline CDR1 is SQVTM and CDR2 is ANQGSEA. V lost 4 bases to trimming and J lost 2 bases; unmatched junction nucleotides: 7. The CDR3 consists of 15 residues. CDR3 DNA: TGCAGCGTTGTTCCCCTACAGGGGGCCTACAATGAGCAGTTCTTC. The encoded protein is CSVVPLQGAYNEQFF.

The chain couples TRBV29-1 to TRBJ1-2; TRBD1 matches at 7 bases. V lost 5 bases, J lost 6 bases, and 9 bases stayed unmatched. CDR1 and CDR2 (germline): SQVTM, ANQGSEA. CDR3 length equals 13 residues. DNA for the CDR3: TGCAGCGTTTTTAGGGGACAGAAAAATGGCTACACCTTC. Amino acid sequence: CSVFRGQKNGYTF.

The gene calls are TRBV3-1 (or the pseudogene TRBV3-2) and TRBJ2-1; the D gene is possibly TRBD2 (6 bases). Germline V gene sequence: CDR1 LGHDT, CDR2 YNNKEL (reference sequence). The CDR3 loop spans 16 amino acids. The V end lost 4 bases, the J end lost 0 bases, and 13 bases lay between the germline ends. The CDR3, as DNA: TGTGCCAGCAGCCCGGCCGGGACTTCCTCCTACAATGAGCAGTTCTTC. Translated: CASSPAGTSSYNEQFF.

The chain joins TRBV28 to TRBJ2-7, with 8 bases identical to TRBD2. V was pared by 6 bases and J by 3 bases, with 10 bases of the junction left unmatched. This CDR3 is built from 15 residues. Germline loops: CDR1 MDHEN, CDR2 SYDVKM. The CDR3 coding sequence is TGTGCCAGCAGCCTTAATCCGGGACTAGTCTACGAGCAGTACTTC. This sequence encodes CASSLNPGLVYEQYF.

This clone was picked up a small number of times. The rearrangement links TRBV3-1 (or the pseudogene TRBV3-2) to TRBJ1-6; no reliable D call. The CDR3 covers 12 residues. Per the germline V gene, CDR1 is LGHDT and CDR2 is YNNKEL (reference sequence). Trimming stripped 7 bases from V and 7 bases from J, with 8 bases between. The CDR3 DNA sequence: TGTGCCAGCATGGCAGTGAATTCACCCCTCCACTTT. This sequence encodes CASMAVNSPLHF.

DNA for the CDR3: TGTGCCAGCAGCCAAGCGGGAGTGAACACAGATACGCAGTATTTT. Translation: CASSQAGVNTDTQYF. V usage is TRBV3-1 (or the pseudogene TRBV3-2) and J usage is TRBJ2-3; D is possibly TRBD2 (6 bases). CDR1 and CDR2 (germline): LGHDT, YNNKEL (reference sequence). V was clipped by 1 base and J by 2 bases, with 10 bases between them. The CDR3 length is 15 residues.

The CDR3 DNA reads as TGTGCCAGCAGGGAACAGGGGGCAGACTATGGCTACACCTTC. Encoded protein: CASREQGADYGYTF. This chain connects TRBV2 to TRBJ1-2, with 9 bases that match TRBD1. The CDR3 covers 14 residues. With V trimmed by 6 bases and J by 3 bases, 5 bases remained unmatched. The germline CDR1 and CDR2 sequences are SNHLY and FYNNEI. Filled out from reference TRBV2 and TRBJ1-2, the complete variable domain reads EPEVTQTPSHQVTQMGQEVILRCVPISNHLYFYWYRQILGQKVEFLVSFYNNEISEKSEIFDDQFSVERPDGSNFTLKIRSTKLEDSAMYFCASREQGADYGYTFGSGTRLTVV.

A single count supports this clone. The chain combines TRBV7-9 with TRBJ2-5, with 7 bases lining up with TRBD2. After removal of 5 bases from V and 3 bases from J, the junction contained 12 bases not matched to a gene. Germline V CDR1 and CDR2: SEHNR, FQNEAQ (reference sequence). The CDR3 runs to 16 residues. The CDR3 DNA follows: TGTGCCAGCAGCCCCATCGCGGGACTACCGAAAGAGACCCAGTACTTC. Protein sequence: CASSPIAGLPKETQYF.

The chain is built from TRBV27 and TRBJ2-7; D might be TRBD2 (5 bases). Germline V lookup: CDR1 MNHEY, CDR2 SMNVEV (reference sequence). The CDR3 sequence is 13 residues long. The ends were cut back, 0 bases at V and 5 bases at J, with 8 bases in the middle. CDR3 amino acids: CASSLSFGNEQYF. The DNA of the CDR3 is TGTGCCAGCAGTTTATCGTTCGGGAACGAGCAGTACTTC.

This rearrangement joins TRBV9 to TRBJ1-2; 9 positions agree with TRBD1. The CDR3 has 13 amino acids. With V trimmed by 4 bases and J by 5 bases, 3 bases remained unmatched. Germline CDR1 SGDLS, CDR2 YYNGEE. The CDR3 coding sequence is TGTGCCAGCAGCTCGGGACAGGGATATGGCTACACCTTC. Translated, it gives CASSSGQGYGYTF. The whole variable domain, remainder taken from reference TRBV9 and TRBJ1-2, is DSGVTQTPKHLITATGQRVTLRCSPRSGDLSVYWYQQSLDQGLQFLIQYYNGEERAKGNILERFSAQQFPDLHSELNLSSLELGDSALYFCASSSGQGYGYTFGSGTRLTVV.

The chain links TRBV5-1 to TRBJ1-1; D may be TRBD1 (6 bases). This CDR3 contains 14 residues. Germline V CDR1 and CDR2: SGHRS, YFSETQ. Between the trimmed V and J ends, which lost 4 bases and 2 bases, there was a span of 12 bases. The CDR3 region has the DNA TGCGCCAGCAGCCCGAGGGGGAGAAACACTGAAGCTTTCTTT. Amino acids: CASSPRGRNTEAFF.

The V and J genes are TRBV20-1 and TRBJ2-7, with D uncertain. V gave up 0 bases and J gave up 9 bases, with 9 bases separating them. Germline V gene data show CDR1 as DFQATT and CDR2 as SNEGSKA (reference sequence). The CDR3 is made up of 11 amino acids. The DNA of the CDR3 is TGCAGTGCTAGAGATGGCTTCTCGCAGTACTTC. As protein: CSARDGFSQYF.

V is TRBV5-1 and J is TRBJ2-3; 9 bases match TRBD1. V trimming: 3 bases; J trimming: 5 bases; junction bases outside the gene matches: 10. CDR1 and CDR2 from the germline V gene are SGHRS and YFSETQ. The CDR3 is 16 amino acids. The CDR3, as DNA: TGCGCCAGCAGCTCCATTACAGGGGGCCTCGGAGATACGCAGTATTTT. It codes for CASSSITGGLGDTQYF. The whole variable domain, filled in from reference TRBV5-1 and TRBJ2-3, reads KAGVTQTPRYLIKTRGQQVTLSCSPISGHRSVSWYQQTPGQGLQFLFEYFSETQRNKGNFPGRFSGRQFSNSRSEMNVSTLELGDSALYLCASSSITGGLGDTQYFGPGTRLTVL.

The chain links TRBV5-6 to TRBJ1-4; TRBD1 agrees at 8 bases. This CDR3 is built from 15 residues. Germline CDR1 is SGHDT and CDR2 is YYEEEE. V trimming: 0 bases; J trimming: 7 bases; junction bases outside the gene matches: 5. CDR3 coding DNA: TGTGCCAGCAGCTTGGGGACAGGGCCAGGTGAAAAACTGTTTTTT. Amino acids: CASSLGTGPGEKLFF.

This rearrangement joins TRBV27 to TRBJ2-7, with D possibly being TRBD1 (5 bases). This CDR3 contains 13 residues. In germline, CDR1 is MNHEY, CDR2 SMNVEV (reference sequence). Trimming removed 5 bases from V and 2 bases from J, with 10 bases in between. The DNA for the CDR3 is TGTGCCAGCAGTGTGGGGCGAACCTACGAGCAGTACTTC. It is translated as CASSVGRTYEQYF.

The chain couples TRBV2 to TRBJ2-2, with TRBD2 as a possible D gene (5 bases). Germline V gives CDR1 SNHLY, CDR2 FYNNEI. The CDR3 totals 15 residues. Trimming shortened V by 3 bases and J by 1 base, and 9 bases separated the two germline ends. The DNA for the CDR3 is TGTGCCAGCAGTGAGGAGGCCCTGAACACCGGGGAGCTGTTTTTT. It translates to CASSEEALNTGELFF.

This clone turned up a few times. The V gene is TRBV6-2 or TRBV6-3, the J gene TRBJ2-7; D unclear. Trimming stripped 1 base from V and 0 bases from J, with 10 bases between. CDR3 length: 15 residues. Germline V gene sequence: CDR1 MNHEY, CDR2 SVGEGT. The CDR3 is CASSYLGFSSYEQYF. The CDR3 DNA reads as TGTGCCAGCAGTTACTTGGGCTTCAGCTCCTACGAGCAGTACTTC.

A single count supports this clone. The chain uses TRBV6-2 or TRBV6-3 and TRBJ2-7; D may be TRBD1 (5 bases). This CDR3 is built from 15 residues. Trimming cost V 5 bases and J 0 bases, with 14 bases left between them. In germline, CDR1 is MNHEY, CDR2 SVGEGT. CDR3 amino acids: CASSNGAALSYEQYF. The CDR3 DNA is TGTGCCAGCAGTAATGGGGCAGCCCTCTCCTACGAGCAGTACTTC.

The CDR3 loop is CASSESTGWRRTEAFF. CDR3 bases: TGTGCCAGCAGTGAGTCCACAGGGTGGAGAAGGACTGAAGCTTTCTTT. The gene calls are TRBV6-1 and TRBJ1-1; a weak D match, TRBD1 (6 bases). The CDR3 sequence is 16 residues long. The V end lost 3 bases, the J end lost 5 bases, and 19 bases lay between the germline ends. Germline V gene sequence: CDR1 MNHNS, CDR2 SASEGT.

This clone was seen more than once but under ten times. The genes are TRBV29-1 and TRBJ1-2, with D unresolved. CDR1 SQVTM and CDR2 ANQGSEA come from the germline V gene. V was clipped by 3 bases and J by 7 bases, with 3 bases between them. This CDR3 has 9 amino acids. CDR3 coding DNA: TGCAGCGTTGATATTGGCTACACCTTC. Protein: CSVDIGYTF.

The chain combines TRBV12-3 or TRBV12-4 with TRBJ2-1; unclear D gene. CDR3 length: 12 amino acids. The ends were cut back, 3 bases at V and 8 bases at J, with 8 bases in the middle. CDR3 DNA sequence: TGTGCCAGCAGTTTTGGGCAGGATGAGCAGTTCTTC. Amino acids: CASSFGQDEQFF.

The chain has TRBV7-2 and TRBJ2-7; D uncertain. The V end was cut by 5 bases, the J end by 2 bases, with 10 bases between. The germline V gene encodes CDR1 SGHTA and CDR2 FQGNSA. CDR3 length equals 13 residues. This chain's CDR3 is CASSPQAPYEQYF. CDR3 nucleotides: TGTGCCAGCAGCCCCCAGGCCCCCTACGAGCAGTACTTC. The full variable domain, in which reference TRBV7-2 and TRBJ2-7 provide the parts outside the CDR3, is GAGVSQSPSNKVTEKGKDVELRCDPISGHTALYWYRQSLGQGLEFLIYFQGNSAPDKSGLPSDRFSAERTGGSVSTLTIQRTQQEDSAVYLCASSPQAPYEQYFGPGTRLTVT.

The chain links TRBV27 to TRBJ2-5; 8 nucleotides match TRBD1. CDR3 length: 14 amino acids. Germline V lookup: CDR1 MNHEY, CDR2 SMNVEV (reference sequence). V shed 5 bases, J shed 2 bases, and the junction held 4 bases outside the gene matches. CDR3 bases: TGTGCCAGCAGTGACAGGGGCGTACAAGAGACCCAGTACTTC. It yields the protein CASSDRGVQETQYF.

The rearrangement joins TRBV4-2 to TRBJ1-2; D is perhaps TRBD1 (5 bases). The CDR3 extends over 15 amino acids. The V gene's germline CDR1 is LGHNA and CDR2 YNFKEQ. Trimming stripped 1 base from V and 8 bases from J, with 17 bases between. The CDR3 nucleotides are TGTGCCAGCAGCCAAGCCACCAGGGATTCTGGAGGCTACACCTTC. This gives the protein CASSQATRDSGGYTF.

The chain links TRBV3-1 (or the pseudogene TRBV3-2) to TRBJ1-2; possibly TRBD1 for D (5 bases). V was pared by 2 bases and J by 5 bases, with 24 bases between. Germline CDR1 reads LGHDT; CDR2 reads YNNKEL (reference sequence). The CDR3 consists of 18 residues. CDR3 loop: CASSQSFAGDVPFYGYTF. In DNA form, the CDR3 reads TGTGCCAGCAGCCAATCATTTGCGGGGGATGTACCCTTTTATGGCTACACCTTC.

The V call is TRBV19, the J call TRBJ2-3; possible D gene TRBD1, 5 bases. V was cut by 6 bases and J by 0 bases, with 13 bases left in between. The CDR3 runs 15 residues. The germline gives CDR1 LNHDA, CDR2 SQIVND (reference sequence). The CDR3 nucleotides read TGTGCCAGTAGATTGACAGCGACTAGCACAGATACGCAGTATTTT. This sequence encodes CASRLTATSTDTQYF.